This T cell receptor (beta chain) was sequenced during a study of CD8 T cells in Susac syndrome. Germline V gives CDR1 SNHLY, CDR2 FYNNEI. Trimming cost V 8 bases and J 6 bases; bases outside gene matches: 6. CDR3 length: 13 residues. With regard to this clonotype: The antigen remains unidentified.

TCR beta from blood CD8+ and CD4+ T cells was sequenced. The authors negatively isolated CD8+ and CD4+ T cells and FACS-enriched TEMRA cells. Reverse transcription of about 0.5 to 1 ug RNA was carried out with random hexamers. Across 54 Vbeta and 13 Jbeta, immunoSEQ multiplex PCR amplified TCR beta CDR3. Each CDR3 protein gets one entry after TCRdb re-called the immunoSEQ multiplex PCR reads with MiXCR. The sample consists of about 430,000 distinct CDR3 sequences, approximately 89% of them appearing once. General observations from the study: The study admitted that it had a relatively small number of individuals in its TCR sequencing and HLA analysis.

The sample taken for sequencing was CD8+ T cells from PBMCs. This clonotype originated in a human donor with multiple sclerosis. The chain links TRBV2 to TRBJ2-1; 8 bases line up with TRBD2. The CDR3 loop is CASAGGGGNEQFF. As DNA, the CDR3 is TGTGCCAGCGCCGGGGGGGGTGGCAATGAGCAGTTCTTC.